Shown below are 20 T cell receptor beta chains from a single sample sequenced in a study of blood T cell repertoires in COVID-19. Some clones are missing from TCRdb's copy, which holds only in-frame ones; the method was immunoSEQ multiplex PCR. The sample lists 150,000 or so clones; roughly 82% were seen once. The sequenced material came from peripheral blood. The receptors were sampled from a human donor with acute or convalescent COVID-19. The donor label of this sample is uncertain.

The CDR3 loop reads CASSEKRSANTEAFF. The CDR3 DNA reads as TGTGCCAGCAGTGAAAAGAGGAGCGCGAACACTGAAGCTTTCTTT. The chain carries TRBV2 and TRBJ1-1; D is uncertain. V gave up 2 bases and J gave up 1 base, with 11 bases separating them. The CDR3 is 15 amino acids. CDR1 and CDR2 from the germline V gene are SNHLY and FYNNEI.

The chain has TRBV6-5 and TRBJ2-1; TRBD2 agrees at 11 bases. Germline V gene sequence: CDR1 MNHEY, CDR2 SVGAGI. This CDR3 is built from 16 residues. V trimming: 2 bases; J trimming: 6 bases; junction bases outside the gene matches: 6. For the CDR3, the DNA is TGTGCCAGCAGTTACCCTACTAGCGGGGGCCCCAATGAGCAGTTCTTC. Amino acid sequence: CASSYPTSGGPNEQFF.

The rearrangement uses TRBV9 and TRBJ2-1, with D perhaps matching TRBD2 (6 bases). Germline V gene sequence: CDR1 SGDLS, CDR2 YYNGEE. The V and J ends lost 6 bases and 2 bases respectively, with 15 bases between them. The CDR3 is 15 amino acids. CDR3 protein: CASTGGGRTYNEQFF. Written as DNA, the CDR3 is TGTGCCAGCACCGGGGGTGGCAGGACCTACAATGAGCAGTTCTTC.

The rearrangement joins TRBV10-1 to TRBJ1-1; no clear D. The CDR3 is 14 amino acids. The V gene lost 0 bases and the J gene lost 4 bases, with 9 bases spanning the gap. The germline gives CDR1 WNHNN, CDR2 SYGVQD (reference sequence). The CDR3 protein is CASSESGEGTEAFF. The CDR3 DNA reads TGCGCCAGCAGTGAGTCGGGCGAGGGCACTGAAGCTTTCTTT.

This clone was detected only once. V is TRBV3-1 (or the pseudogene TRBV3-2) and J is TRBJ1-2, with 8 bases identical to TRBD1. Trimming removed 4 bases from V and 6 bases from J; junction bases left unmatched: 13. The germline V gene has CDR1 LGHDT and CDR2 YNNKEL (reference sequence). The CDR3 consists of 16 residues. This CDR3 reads CASSPNGQGRSHGYTF. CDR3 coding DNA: TGTGCCAGCAGCCCTAACGGACAGGGAAGAAGCCATGGCTACACCTTC.

The CDR3 DNA sequence: TGTGCCAGCAGTGACCGGACAGGGGGCTCCTACGAGCAGTACTTC. The encoded protein is CASSDRTGGSYEQYF. The chain is built from TRBV6-1 and TRBJ2-7, with TRBD1 identical over 10 bases. CDR1 MNHNS and CDR2 SASEGT come from the germline V gene. The CDR3 sequence is 15 residues long. Trimming at V came to 3 bases and at J to 0 bases, leaving 2 bases not matched to a gene.

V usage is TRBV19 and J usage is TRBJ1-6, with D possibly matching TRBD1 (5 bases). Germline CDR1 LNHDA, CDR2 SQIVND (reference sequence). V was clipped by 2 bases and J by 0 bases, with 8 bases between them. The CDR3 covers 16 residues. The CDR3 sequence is CASSIQGSSYNSPLHF. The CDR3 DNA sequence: TGTGCCAGTAGTATACAGGGAAGCTCCTATAATTCACCCCTCCACTTT.

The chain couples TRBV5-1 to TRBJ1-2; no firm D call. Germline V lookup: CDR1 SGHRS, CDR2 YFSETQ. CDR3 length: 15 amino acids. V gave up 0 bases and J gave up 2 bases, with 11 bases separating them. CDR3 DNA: TGCGCCAGCAGCTTGGCCGAGGGATCCAACTATGGCTACACCTTC. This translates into CASSLAEGSNYGYTF.

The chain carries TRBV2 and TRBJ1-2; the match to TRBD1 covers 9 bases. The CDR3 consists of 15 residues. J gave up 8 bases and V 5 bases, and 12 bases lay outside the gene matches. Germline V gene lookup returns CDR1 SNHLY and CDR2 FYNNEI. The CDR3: CASSPDRGLGIGYTF. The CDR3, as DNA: TGTGCCAGCAGTCCGGACAGGGGACTAGGTATAGGCTACACCTTC.

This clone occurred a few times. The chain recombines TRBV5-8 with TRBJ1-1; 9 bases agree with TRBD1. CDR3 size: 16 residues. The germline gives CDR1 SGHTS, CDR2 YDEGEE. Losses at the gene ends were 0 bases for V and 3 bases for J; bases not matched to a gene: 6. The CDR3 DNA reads TGTGCCAGCAGCTTGGGCACAGGGGGCGCGGACACTGAAGCTTTCTTT. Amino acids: CASSLGTGGADTEAFF.

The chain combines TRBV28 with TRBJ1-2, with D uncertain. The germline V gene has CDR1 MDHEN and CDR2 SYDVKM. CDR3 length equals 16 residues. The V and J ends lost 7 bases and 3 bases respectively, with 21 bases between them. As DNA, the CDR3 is TGTGCCAGCACCAGTTTGGCGGACGGACTATACTATGGCTACACCTTC. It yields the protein CASTSLADGLYYGYTF.

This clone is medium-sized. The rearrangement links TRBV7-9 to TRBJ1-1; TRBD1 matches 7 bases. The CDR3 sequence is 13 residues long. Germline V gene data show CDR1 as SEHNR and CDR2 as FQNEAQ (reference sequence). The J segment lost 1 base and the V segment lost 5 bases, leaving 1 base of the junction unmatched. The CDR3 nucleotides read TGTGCCAGCAGCCCAGGGGGGAACACTGAAGCTTTCTTT. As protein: CASSPGGNTEAFF.

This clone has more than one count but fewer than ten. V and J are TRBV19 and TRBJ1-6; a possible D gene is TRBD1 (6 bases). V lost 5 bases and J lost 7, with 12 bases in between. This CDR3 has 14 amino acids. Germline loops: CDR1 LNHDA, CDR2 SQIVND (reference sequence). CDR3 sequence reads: CASSLPGQNSPLHF. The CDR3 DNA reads TGTGCCAGTAGTCTCCCCGGACAGAATTCACCCCTCCACTTT.

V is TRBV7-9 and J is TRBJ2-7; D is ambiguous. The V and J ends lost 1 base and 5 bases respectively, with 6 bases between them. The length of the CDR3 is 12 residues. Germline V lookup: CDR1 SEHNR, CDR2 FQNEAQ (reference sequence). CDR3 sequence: CASSLVADEQYF. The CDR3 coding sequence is TGTGCCAGCAGCTTAGTAGCCGACGAGCAGTACTTC.

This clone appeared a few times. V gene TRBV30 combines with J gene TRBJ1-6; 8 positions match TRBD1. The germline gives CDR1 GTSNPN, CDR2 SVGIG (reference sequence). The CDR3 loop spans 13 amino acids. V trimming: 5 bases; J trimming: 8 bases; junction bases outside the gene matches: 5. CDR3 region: CAWGTGWDSPLHF. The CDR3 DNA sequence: TGTGCCTGGGGGACAGGTTGGGATTCACCCCTCCACTTT.

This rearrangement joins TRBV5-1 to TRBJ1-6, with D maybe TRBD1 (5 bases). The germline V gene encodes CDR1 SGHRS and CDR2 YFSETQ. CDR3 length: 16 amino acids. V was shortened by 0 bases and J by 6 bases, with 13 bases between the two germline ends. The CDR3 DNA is TGCGCCAGCAGCTTGGAGGGCAGGGCCCTTAATTCACCCCTCCACTTT. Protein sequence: CASSLEGRALNSPLHF.

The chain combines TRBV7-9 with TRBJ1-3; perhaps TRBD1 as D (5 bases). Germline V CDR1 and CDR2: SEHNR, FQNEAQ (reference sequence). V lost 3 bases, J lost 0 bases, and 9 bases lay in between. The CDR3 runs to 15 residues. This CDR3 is CASSLEGRSGNTIYF. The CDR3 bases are TGTGCCAGCAGCTTGGAGGGACGCTCTGGAAACACCATATATTTT. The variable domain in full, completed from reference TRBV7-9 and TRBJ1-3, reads DTGVSQNPRHKITKRGQNVTFRCDPISEHNRLYWYRQTLGQGPEFLTYFQNEAQLEKSRLLSDRFSAERPKGSFSTLEIQRTEQGDSAMYLCASSLEGRSGNTIYFGEGSWLTVV.

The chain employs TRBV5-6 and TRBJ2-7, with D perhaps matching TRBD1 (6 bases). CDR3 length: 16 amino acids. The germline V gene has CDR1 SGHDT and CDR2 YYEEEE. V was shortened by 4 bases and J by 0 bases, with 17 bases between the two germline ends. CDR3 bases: TGTGCCAGCAGCAACTCGGGGCAGGGGTACTCCTACGAGCAGTACTTC. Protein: CASSNSGQGYSYEQYF.

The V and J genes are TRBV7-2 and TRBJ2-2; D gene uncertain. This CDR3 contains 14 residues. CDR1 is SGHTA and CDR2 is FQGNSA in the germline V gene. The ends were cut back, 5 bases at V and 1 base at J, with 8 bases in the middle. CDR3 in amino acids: CASSTRQNTGELFF. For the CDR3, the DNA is TGTGCCAGCAGCACCCGACAGAACACCGGGGAGCTGTTTTTT. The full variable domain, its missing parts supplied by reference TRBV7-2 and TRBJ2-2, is GAGVSQSPSNKVTEKGKDVELRCDPISGHTALYWYRQSLGQGLEFLIYFQGNSAPDKSGLPSDRFSAERTGGSVSTLTIQRTQQEDSAVYLCASSTRQNTGELFFGEGSRLTVL.

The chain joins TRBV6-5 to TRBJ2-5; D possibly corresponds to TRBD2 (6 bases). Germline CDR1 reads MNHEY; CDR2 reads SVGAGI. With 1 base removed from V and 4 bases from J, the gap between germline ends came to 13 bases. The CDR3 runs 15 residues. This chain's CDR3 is CASSYWLAGGETQYF. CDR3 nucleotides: TGTGCCAGCAGTTACTGGCTAGCCGGGGGAGAGACCCAGTACTTC.